This T cell receptor beta chain derives from a study of T cell repertoires in aging, cancer and after chemotherapy. This clonotype is medium-sized. The antigen is not known. Looked up from germline, CDR1 is MNHEY and CDR2 is SVGAGI. With 3 bases removed from V and 4 bases from J, the gap between germline ends came to 12 bases. The length of the CDR3 is 14 residues. Findings of the study overall: The repertoire data cannot show anything about immunological memory following chemotherapy. Median generation probability rose over the chemotherapy interval in each cancer cohort, suggesting rebound thymic output. In healthy donors, age-related TCR diversity loss mainly reflected lost richness.

Rearranged V-D-J TRB sequences were amplified with a mixed TRB-A/B primer pool. In TCRdb, the multiplex PCR reads were re-called with MiXCR into one record per CDR3 protein. The sample carries some 9,300 distinct CDR3 sequences, 20% to 25% recorded once. TCR beta rearrangements were amplified from peripheral blood genomic DNA. Sample: blood. The TCR was taken from a human donor with a blood cancer. The donor label of this sample is uncertain. The chain links TRBV6-5 to TRBJ1-2; D is undetermined. CDR3 nucleotides: TGTGCCAGCAGTTATACGACAAAGCGCTATGGCTACACCTTC. Protein product: CASSYTTKRYGYTF.